This TCR beta chain emerged from a study of T cells in Graves' hyperthyroidism and ophthalmopathy. Study-wide points: Researchers report that a 13 V-J model separated ophthalmopathy from stable hyperthyroidism.

RNA transcripts provided the source from which TCR beta CDR3 regions were amplified. Carried out on the TCR CDR3, a first-round RT-PCR used the HTBI primer set. In TCRdb, the multiplex PCR reads were re-called with MiXCR into one record per CDR3 protein. The repertoire holds about 160,000 distinct CDR3 sequences, with around 8.9% as singletons. Germline assignment: CDR1 LNHDA and CDR2 SQIVND (reference sequence). This CDR3 is 14 amino acids long. The V end was cut by 3 bases, the J end by 7 bases, with 13 bases between. This clonotype came up a few times. Its specificity is not known. The sequenced material came from blood. The chain has TRBV19 and TRBJ2-1; weak D call: TRBD1 (6 bases). The TCR sequence derives from a woman aged 18-35 years with Graves' hyperthyroidism that later progressed to Graves' ophthalmopathy. The CDR3 protein is CASSIRGIPNEQFF. In DNA, the CDR3 is TGTGCCAGTAGTATCAGGGGAATCCCTAATGAGCAGTTCTTC.